The rows below give T cell receptor beta chains drawn from one sample of a study of cytomegalovirus exposure and HLA in healthy donors. The method was immunoSEQ multiplex PCR; TCRdb's version includes in-frame clones alone and lacks a portion of them. The top ten hold 0.38% of the sample, which has more than 150,000 clones, 84% seen once. Input material: PBMCs. The receptors derive from a boy between 2 and 10 years old in good health and CMV-seronegative. The CDR3 runs from the conserved cysteine through the conserved F or W. D genes are given only for firm matches. Clone size is given for some rows only: seen once, a few or many times, or a class if the clone is expanded.

j_gene: TRBJ1-5
d_gene: NA
v_gene: TRBV19
abundance: NA
CDR3nt: TGTGCCAGTACCCCTCAACCGGGACTCAATCAGCCCCAGCATTTT
CDR3aa: CASTPQPGLNQPQHF

j_gene: TRBJ1-4
d_gene: NA
v_gene: TRBV28
abundance: NA
CDR3nt: TGTGCCAGCAGTTTTTCGGGGGAAACTAATGAAAAACTGTTTTTT
CDR3aa: CASSFSGETNEKLFF

j_gene: TRBJ2-5
d_gene: TRBD1
v_gene: TRBV5-4
abundance: NA
CDR3nt: TGTGCCAGCAGCATATCGACAGGGGGCCAAGAGACCCAGTACTTC
CDR3aa: CASSISTGGQETQYF

j_gene: TRBJ2-3
d_gene: NA
v_gene: TRBV29-1
abundance: once
CDR3nt: TGCAGCGTTGGGGACATAAGCACAGATACGCAGTATTTT
CDR3aa: CSVGDISTDTQYF

j_gene: TRBJ1-5
d_gene: TRBD1
v_gene: TRBV19
abundance: once
CDR3nt: TGTGCCAGTAGTATCGGGCCGACAAGGGGGCGCGCAGGCAATCAGCCCCAGCATTTT
CDR3aa: CASSIGPTRGRAGNQPQHF

j_gene: TRBJ1-5
d_gene: TRBD1
v_gene: TRBV6-1
abundance: few
CDR3nt: TGTGCCAGCAGACTATCGGGACAGGGAAATCAGCCCCAGCATTTT
CDR3aa: CASRLSGQGNQPQHF

j_gene: TRBJ2-5
d_gene: NA
v_gene: TRBV4-1
abundance: few
CDR3nt: TGCGCCAGCAGCCAAGCTAGCAGTGAGACCCAGTACTTC
CDR3aa: CASSQASSETQYF

j_gene: TRBJ1-2
d_gene: NA
v_gene: TRBV7-2
abundance: NA
CDR3nt: TGTGCCAGCAGCCCCAGCGGGGGGGACCCCTATTCTGCCACCTTC
CDR3aa: CASSPSGGDPYSATF

j_gene: TRBJ1-5
d_gene: NA
v_gene: TRBV27
abundance: NA
CDR3nt: TGTGCCAGCAGTTTTGGGGGGGAAACTCAGCCCCAGCATTTT
CDR3aa: CASSFGGETQPQHF

j_gene: TRBJ2-7
d_gene: NA
v_gene: TRBV5-4
abundance: NA
CDR3nt: TGTGCCAGCAGCTGGGAGGCAGGGAGCTCCTACGAGCAGTACTTC
CDR3aa: CASSWEAGSSYEQYF

j_gene: TRBJ2-1
d_gene: NA
v_gene: TRBV5-1
abundance: NA
CDR3nt: TGCGCCAGCAGCATAAACCAGCGAAGAGTATATGAGCAGTTCTTC
CDR3aa: CASSINQRRVYEQFF

j_gene: TRBJ1-1
d_gene: NA
v_gene: TRBV6-1
abundance: NA
CDR3nt: TGTGCCAGCAGTGTGGGACACCCGAACACTGAAGCTTTCTTT
CDR3aa: CASSVGHPNTEAFF

j_gene: TRBJ2-1
d_gene: NA
v_gene: TRBV9
abundance: NA
CDR3nt: TGTGCCAGCAGCGTAGCTTCGAGCTCCTACAATGAGCAGTTCTTC
CDR3aa: CASSVASSSYNEQFF

j_gene: TRBJ1-2
d_gene: NA
v_gene: TRBV5-1
abundance: NA
CDR3nt: TGCGCCAGCAGCTTGTCCGGGGGGCGTTTTGGCTACACCTTC
CDR3aa: CASSLSGGRFGYTF

j_gene: TRBJ1-2
d_gene: TRBD1
v_gene: TRBV14
abundance: NA
CDR3nt: TGTGCCAGCAGCCAGGCAGGACAGGGCCCTAACTATGGCTACACCTTC
CDR3aa: CASSQAGQGPNYGYTF

j_gene: TRBJ2-7
d_gene: TRBD2
v_gene: TRBV5-1
abundance: NA
CDR3nt: TGCGCCAGCAGCTGGGGGTCTAGCGGGGTCACCTACGAGCAGTACTTC
CDR3aa: CASSWGSSGVTYEQYF

j_gene: TRBJ1-1
d_gene: TRBD1
v_gene: TRBV7-9
abundance: NA
CDR3nt: TGTGCCAGCAGCCCCGGACAGGGGGACACTGAAGCTTTCTTT
CDR3aa: CASSPGQGDTEAFF

j_gene: TRBJ2-5
d_gene: NA
v_gene: TRBV19
abundance: NA
CDR3nt: TGTGCCAGTAGTGAGAGAAGAACAGGGTTACAAGAGACCCAGTACTTC
CDR3aa: CASSERRTGLQETQYF

j_gene: TRBJ2-1
d_gene: TRBD2
v_gene: TRBV13
abundance: NA
CDR3nt: TGTGCCAGCAGAGAGAAACCGGGACTAGCGTCGGTCCAAAGATACAATGAGCAGTTCTTC
CDR3aa: CASREKPGLASVQRYNEQFF

j_gene: TRBJ2-1
d_gene: NA
v_gene: TRBV4-1
abundance: NA
CDR3nt: TGCGCCAGCAGCCAAGCGCCCGGACCGGGAACCTACAATGAGCAGTTCTTC
CDR3aa: CASSQAPGPGTYNEQFF

j_gene: TRBJ1-5
d_gene: NA
v_gene: TRBV5-6
abundance: NA
CDR3nt: TGTGCCAGCAGTCGGCAGGGCGCCCATCAGCCCCAGCATTTT
CDR3aa: CASSRQGAHQPQHF

j_gene: TRBJ2-1
d_gene: TRBD2
v_gene: TRBV14
abundance: NA
CDR3nt: TGTGCCAGCAGCCAACGACTAGCGGGAAATGAGCAGTTCTTC
CDR3aa: CASSQRLAGNEQFF

j_gene: TRBJ1-1
d_gene: TRBD1
v_gene: TRBV30
abundance: NA
CDR3nt: TGTGCCTGGAGTGAAGCCGGGACAGCACACTTAATGAACACTGAAGCTTTCTTT
CDR3aa: CAWSEAGTAHLMNTEAFF

j_gene: TRBJ1-1
d_gene: TRBD1
v_gene: TRBV5-1
abundance: NA
CDR3nt: TGCGCCAGCAGCCCGGCTAGGGCAGGACAGGAGGCTTTCTTT
CDR3aa: CASSPARAGQEAFF

j_gene: TRBJ2-3
d_gene: NA
v_gene: TRBV6-6
abundance: NA
CDR3nt: TGTGCCAGCTCATGGCTTCTAGATACGCAGTATTTT
CDR3aa: CASSWLLDTQYF

j_gene: TRBJ2-3
d_gene: TRBD2
v_gene: TRBV19
abundance: NA
CDR3nt: TGTGCCAGTAGTCCAAGTAGCGGGACCGACACAGATACGCAGTATTTT
CDR3aa: CASSPSSGTDTDTQYF

j_gene: TRBJ1-5
d_gene: NA
v_gene: TRBV6-1
abundance: NA
CDR3nt: TGTGCCAGCAGTGCCGCTCCTGACGGCGCGGGGCAGCCCCAGCATTTT
CDR3aa: CASSAAPDGAGQPQHF

j_gene: TRBJ2-7
d_gene: TRBD2
v_gene: TRBV11-2
abundance: NA
CDR3nt: TGTGCCAGCAGTTCAACCAGCGGGAGCCCCTACGAGCAGTACTTC
CDR3aa: CASSSTSGSPYEQYF

j_gene: TRBJ2-7
d_gene: TRBD1
v_gene: TRBV4-2
abundance: few
CDR3nt: TGTGCCAGCAGCCCCTTTTGGGGACAGGGCTACGAGCAGTACTTC
CDR3aa: CASSPFWGQGYEQYF

j_gene: TRBJ2-7
d_gene: TRBD2
v_gene: TRBV4-1
abundance: few
CDR3nt: TGCGCCAGCTCGCGGCTAGCGGGAGAAATGGACGAGCAGTACTTC
CDR3aa: CASSRLAGEMDEQYF

j_gene: TRBJ2-7
d_gene: NA
v_gene: TRBV19
abundance: NA
CDR3nt: TGTGCCAGTAGTACGGAGGGGGGGCTTTTCTACGAGCAGTACTTC
CDR3aa: CASSTEGGLFYEQYF

j_gene: TRBJ2-3
d_gene: TRBD2
v_gene: TRBV4-1
abundance: NA
CDR3nt: TGCGCCAGCAGCTTATCCGGGACTAGCGGGAGAGATACGCAGTATTTT
CDR3aa: CASSLSGTSGRDTQYF